The sequence of this T cell receptor (beta chain) was determined in a study of T cell responses to AZD1222 COVID-19 vaccine. The CDR3 is 16 residues long. Trimming left V 5 bases short and J 7 bases short, with 23 bases between. The germline V gene encodes CDR1 ENHRY and CDR2 SYGVKD. Profiled with immunoSEQ multiplex PCR; TCRdb holds only in-frame clones, not every one. This sample has around 140,000 clones, with roughly 92% found just once. The sample here was peripheral blood, taken on day 0 of AZD1222 vaccination. The rearrangement joins TRBV10-3 to TRBJ1-2; perhaps TRBD1 as D (6 bases). This clonotype was sampled from an adult in good health. CDR3 coding DNA: TGTGCCATCAGTTCCCCCGGGACACTCCCTTTTACTGGCTACACCTTC. It specifies CAISSPGTLPFTGYTF.